These 28 T cell receptor beta chains share one sample of origin, sequenced in a study of technical replicates of blood from a few donors. Data came from immunoSEQ multiplex PCR; TCRdb stores just in-frame clones and leaves some out. The repertoire holds approximately 66,000 clones, with approximately 90% as singletons. The sequencing sample was made of PBMCs. The receptors were sampled from a human donor in good health. Some clones in this sample may be carry-over from other donors' samples.

This clone has just one count. This sequence joins TRBV7-8 and TRBJ2-7; 8 bases match TRBD2. CDR1 is SGHVS, CDR2 FQNEAQ, per germline. Unmatched junction bases numbered 6, after V lost 1 base and J lost 4 bases. The CDR3 is 15 amino acids. The CDR3 loop reads CASSLGGLALYEQYF. The CDR3 nucleotides read TGTGCCAGCAGCTTAGGTGGACTAGCACTGTACGAGCAGTACTTC. Full variable domain (missing parts from reference TRBV7-8 and TRBJ2-7): GAGVSQSPRYKVAKRGQDVALRCDPISGHVSLFWYQQALGQGPEFLTYFQNEAQLDKSGLPSDRFFAERPEGSVSTLKIQRTQQEDSAVYLCASSLGGLALYEQYFGPGTRLTVT.

This rearrangement joins TRBV7-9 to TRBJ2-1; 9 bases agree with TRBD1. CDR1 and CDR2 (germline): SEHNR, FQNEAQ (reference sequence). The ends lost 6 bases at V and 7 bases at J; junction bases unmatched: 4. This CDR3 has 13 amino acids. The CDR3 protein is CASRTTGGNEQFF. For the CDR3, the DNA is TGTGCCAGCAGAACGACAGGGGGGAATGAGCAGTTCTTC.

V is TRBV7-2 and J is TRBJ2-2; D is ambiguous. Trimming cost V 6 bases and J 3 bases, with 14 bases left between them. CDR3 length equals 15 residues. Germline assignment: CDR1 SGHTA and CDR2 FQGNSA. CDR3 amino acids: CASRAGRLYTGELFF. In DNA form, the CDR3 reads TGTGCCAGCAGGGCTGGTCGTCTCTACACCGGGGAGCTGTTTTTT. Complete variable domain (other parts from reference TRBV7-2 and TRBJ2-2): GAGVSQSPSNKVTEKGKDVELRCDPISGHTALYWYRQSLGQGLEFLIYFQGNSAPDKSGLPSDRFSAERTGGSVSTLTIQRTQQEDSAVYLCASRAGRLYTGELFFGEGSRLTVL.

This clone was counted once. The rearrangement joins TRBV5-1 to TRBJ2-1; 10 bases are a match to TRBD2. The V and J ends lost 6 bases and 0 bases, in that order; junction bases with no gene match: 12. The germline V gene has CDR1 SGHRS and CDR2 YFSETQ. The CDR3 is made up of 18 amino acids. The CDR3 protein is CASMTGSGGLSSYNEQFF. CDR3 nucleotides: TGCGCCAGCATGACGGGTAGCGGGGGGCTGAGCTCCTACAATGAGCAGTTCTTC. Complete variable domain (other parts from reference TRBV5-1 and TRBJ2-1): KAGVTQTPRYLIKTRGQQVTLSCSPISGHRSVSWYQQTPGQGLQFLFEYFSETQRNKGNFPGRFSGRQFSNSRSEMNVSTLELGDSALYLCASMTGSGGLSSYNEQFFGPGTRLTVL.

The chain links TRBV4-3 to TRBJ1-6, with D uncertain. The germline V gene has CDR1 LGHNA and CDR2 YSLEER. The CDR3 loop spans 15 amino acids. The germline V and J ends were trimmed by 3 bases and 5 bases, with 11 bases remaining between them. The CDR3 bases are TGCGCCAGCAGCCACGGCGGAGGTAATAATTCACCCCTCCACTTT. Translating it yields CASSHGGGNNSPLHF.

This clone was seen a few times. The chain joins TRBV30 to TRBJ1-1; D unresolved. The CDR3 sequence is 12 residues long. The ends were cut back, 5 bases at V and 3 bases at J, with 10 bases in the middle. From germline, CDR1 is GTSNPN and CDR2 SVGIG (reference sequence). The CDR3 DNA is TGTGCCTGGGCAATATCGGACACTGAAGCTTTCTTT. This translates into CAWAISDTEAFF.

The chain combines TRBV7-8 with TRBJ1-3; possibly TRBD1 for D (6 bases). V was pared by 5 bases and J by 0 bases, with 17 bases between. CDR3 length: 17 amino acids. Germline assignment: CDR1 SGHVS and CDR2 FQNEAQ. DNA for the CDR3: TGTGCCAGCAGCCGTGGGGGACAATTTTTCTCTGGAAACACCATATATTTT. This translates into CASSRGGQFFSGNTIYF. Variable domain in full (rest from reference TRBV7-8 and TRBJ1-3): GAGVSQSPRYKVAKRGQDVALRCDPISGHVSLFWYQQALGQGPEFLTYFQNEAQLDKSGLPSDRFFAERPEGSVSTLKIQRTQQEDSAVYLCASSRGGQFFSGNTIYFGEGSWLTVV.

This sequence joins TRBV30 and TRBJ1-2, with 8 bases identical to TRBD1. V was pared by 6 bases and J by 3 bases, with 9 bases of the junction left unmatched. The CDR3 contains 14 residues. From germline, CDR1 is GTSNPN and CDR2 SVGIG (reference sequence). The CDR3 protein is CACIGQGGYYGYTF. The DNA for the CDR3 is TGTGCCTGCATAGGACAGGGAGGGTACTATGGCTACACCTTC.

In this sample, this clone turned up a few times. The J gene is TRBJ1-5, the V gene TRBV18, with D possibly TRBD1 on 6 matching bases. The CDR3 spans 15 residues. V was cut by 6 bases and J by 7 bases, with 19 bases left in between. Germline CDR1 and CDR2: KGHSH and LQKENI. CDR3 amino acids: CASSQKTGNGQPQHF. CDR3 coding DNA: TGTGCCAGCTCCCAGAAAACAGGGAACGGCCAGCCCCAGCATTTT.

The V gene is TRBV4-2, the J gene TRBJ2-7; D might be TRBD1 (6 bases). V shed 2 bases and J shed 6 bases, with 17 bases lying between them. The CDR3 runs 15 residues. Germline V gene data show CDR1 as LGHNA and CDR2 as YNFKEQ. The CDR3 coding sequence is TGTGCCAGCAGCCAACACGACAGGTCTCAGCGCGAGCAGTACTTC. It codes for CASSQHDRSQREQYF.

CDR3 in DNA: TGTGCCTGGAGTGTACTTTGGAGTGGAAGGCCCTACGAGCAGTACTTC. Protein sequence: CAWSVLWSGRPYEQYF. The chain uses TRBV30 and TRBJ2-7; D unresolved. Deletions cut 0 bases from V and 2 bases from J, with 17 bases between. CDR3 length: 16 amino acids. The germline V gene encodes CDR1 GTSNPN and CDR2 SVGIG (reference sequence).

The chain couples TRBV5-6 to TRBJ2-3; 9 bases fit TRBD2. The CDR3 covers 15 residues. Germline CDR1 reads SGHDT; CDR2 reads YYEEEE. V lost 2 bases to trimming and J lost 8 bases; unmatched junction nucleotides: 9. The CDR3 is CASSFRLAVAGTQYF. The DNA for the CDR3 is TGTGCCAGCAGCTTCCGACTAGCGGTGGCGGGTACGCAGTATTTT. Looking up the rest from reference TRBV5-6 and TRBJ2-3 gives the full variable domain: DAGVTQSPTHLIKTRGQQVTLRCSPKSGHDTVSWYQQALGQGPQFIFQYYEEEERQRGNFPDRFSGHQFPNYSSELNVNALLLGDSALYLCASSFRLAVAGTQYFGPGTRLTVL.

The chain joins TRBV6-5 to TRBJ1-6; D call uncertain. V was pared by 0 bases and J by 10 bases, with 13 bases between. The length of the CDR3 is 15 residues. The germline V gene has CDR1 MNHEY and CDR2 SVGAGI. The CDR3 is CASSYSGGLGSPLHF. The CDR3 DNA reads TGTGCCAGCAGTTACTCAGGAGGGTTGGGCTCACCCCTCCACTTT.

The chain carries TRBV5-1 and TRBJ2-3; D gene unclear. The CDR3 loop spans 13 amino acids. Looked up from germline, CDR1 is SGHRS and CDR2 is YFSETQ. The V end was cut by 6 bases, the J end by 0 bases, with 8 bases between. CDR3: CASKNPSTDTQYF. CDR3 DNA sequence: TGCGCCAGCAAAAATCCTAGCACAGATACGCAGTATTTT.

V usage is TRBV6-1 and J usage is TRBJ1-2; D is possibly TRBD1 (6 bases). CDR3 length: 16 residues. Germline V lookup: CDR1 MNHNS, CDR2 SASEGT. V was trimmed by 3 bases and J by 5 bases, leaving 19 bases between them. CDR3 sequence: CASSDIRRQASYGYTF. The CDR3 DNA reads as TGTGCCAGCAGTGATATCCGGCGACAGGCCTCTTATGGCTACACCTTC.

V gene TRBV5-1 combines with J gene TRBJ1-4; 7 nucleotides match TRBD1. Germline loops: CDR1 SGHRS, CDR2 YFSETQ. The CDR3 is made up of 20 amino acids. V was pared by 2 bases and J by 0 bases, with 16 bases of the junction left unmatched. The CDR3 loop reads CASSLPRGTDSFATNEKLFF. CDR3 in DNA: TGCGCCAGCAGCTTACCCCGCGGGACAGATTCATTTGCAACTAATGAAAAACTGTTTTTT.

The chain recombines TRBV2 with TRBJ2-7; D is unclear. Trimming took 7 bases from V and 3 from J, leaving 7 bases between them. The CDR3 extends over 11 amino acids. The V gene's germline CDR1 is SNHLY and CDR2 FYNNEI. The CDR3: CASTVFYEQYF. The CDR3 nucleotides are TGTGCCAGCACCGTATTCTACGAGCAGTACTTC.

DNA for the CDR3: TGTGCCAGCAGCTTAGACAGGGGGCACGGAAACATTCAGTACTTC. Protein product: CASSLDRGHGNIQYF. This rearrangement joins TRBV7-3 to TRBJ2-4; 10 positions agree with TRBD1. The V and J ends lost 2 bases and 6 bases, in that order; junction bases with no gene match: 4. Germline V gene lookup returns CDR1 SGHTA and CDR2 FQGTGA. The CDR3 loop spans 15 amino acids.

This chain joins TRBV2 and TRBJ1-2, with D possibly being TRBD1 (5 bases). CDR1 SNHLY and CDR2 FYNNEI come from the germline V gene. V was trimmed by 6 bases and J by 1 base, leaving 9 bases between them. The CDR3 sequence is 13 residues long. The CDR3, as DNA: TGTGCCAGCAGCGCTGACAGTAACTATGGCTACACCTTC. Protein: CASSADSNYGYTF.

The chain recombines TRBV10-3 with TRBJ2-7; perhaps TRBD2 as D (7 bases). V lost 3 bases and J lost 6, with 15 bases in between. This CDR3 is 14 amino acids long. CDR1 is ENHRY, CDR2 SYGVKD, per germline. In DNA form, the CDR3 reads TGTGCCATCAGTGATGGGCGGGGGACACCCGAGCAGTACTTC. It codes for CAISDGRGTPEQYF.

This clone was observed a single time. V usage is TRBV2 and J usage is TRBJ1-5, with a possible D match to TRBD1 (5 bases). This CDR3 contains 15 residues. V lost 6 bases and J 0 bases, leaving 12 bases between the germline ends. Germline CDR1 is SNHLY and CDR2 is FYNNEI. In DNA, the CDR3 is TGTGCCAGCAGGGCGGGACTGAATAGCAATCAGCCCCAGCATTTT. Its translation: CASRAGLNSNQPQHF.

V gene TRBV7-2 combines with J gene TRBJ1-2; D may be TRBD1 (5 bases). Trimming took 5 bases from V and 2 from J, leaving 21 bases between them. This CDR3 comprises 17 residues. Germline CDR1 is SGHTA and CDR2 is FQGNSA. The CDR3 coding sequence is TGTGCCAGCAGCCGACGCATGGGGCGCGGTACAAACTATGGCTACACCTTC. It encodes CASSRRMGRGTNYGYTF.

This sequence joins TRBV29-1 and TRBJ2-2; D is unresolved. The CDR3 sequence is 13 residues long. CDR1 SQVTM and CDR2 ANQGSEA come from the germline V gene. V was cut by 1 base and J by 2 bases, with 5 bases left in between. CDR3 coding DNA: TGCAGCGTTGAAGGACTCAACACCGGGGAGCTGTTTTTT. Its translation is CSVEGLNTGELFF.

This chain connects TRBV5-4 to TRBJ2-7; D remains unclear. Germline assignment: CDR1 SGHNT and CDR2 YYREEE (reference sequence). The CDR3 runs to 12 residues. V was trimmed by 2 bases and J by 6 bases, leaving 9 bases between them. The CDR3 DNA reads TGTGCCAGCAGCTTAGCCCTCGGCGAGCAGTACTTC. Translated: CASSLALGEQYF.

This clone was counted once. The rearrangement joins TRBV7-9 to TRBJ2-5; 14 bases align to TRBD2. CDR3 length: 17 amino acids. Germline CDR1 SEHNR, CDR2 FQNEAQ (reference sequence). V dropped 3 bases and J dropped 4; count of bases not matched to a gene: 7. The CDR3 is CASSLTSGRALGETQYF. Written as DNA, the CDR3 is TGTGCCAGCAGCTTGACTAGCGGGAGGGCCCTTGGAGAGACCCAGTACTTC.

The count of this clone is one. The V gene is TRBV5-4, the J gene TRBJ1-1; 7 nucleotides line up with TRBD1. This CDR3 has 14 residues. Trimming took 2 bases from V and 0 from J; bases not matched to a gene: 1. CDR1 SGHNT and CDR2 YYREEE come from the germline V gene (reference sequence). DNA for the CDR3: TGTGCCAGCAGCTTTGACAGGGTGAACACTGAAGCTTTCTTT. It translates to CASSFDRVNTEAFF.

This sequence joins TRBV10-3 and TRBJ2-7, with 9 bases aligning to TRBD1. The CDR3 has 14 residues. The germline V gene has CDR1 ENHRY and CDR2 SYGVKD. Unmatched junction bases numbered 4, after V lost 0 bases and J lost 7 bases. CDR3 sequence reads: CAISESTGGREQYF. For the CDR3, the DNA is TGTGCCATCAGTGAGTCGACAGGGGGTAGGGAGCAGTACTTC.

The CDR3 loop is CASSPRRGSQETQYF. The CDR3 bases are TGCGCCAGCAGCCCTAGGCGGGGGAGTCAAGAGACCCAGTACTTC. The rearrangement uses TRBV5-1 and TRBJ2-5, with TRBD2 matching over 7 bases. V lost 4 bases to trimming and J lost 2 bases; unmatched junction nucleotides: 8. Germline V CDR1 and CDR2: SGHRS, YFSETQ. The CDR3 covers 15 residues. Full variable domain (rest looked up from reference TRBV5-1 and TRBJ2-5): KAGVTQTPRYLIKTRGQQVTLSCSPISGHRSVSWYQQTPGQGLQFLFEYFSETQRNKGNFPGRFSGRQFSNSRSEMNVSTLELGDSALYLCASSPRRGSQETQYFGPGTRLLVL.